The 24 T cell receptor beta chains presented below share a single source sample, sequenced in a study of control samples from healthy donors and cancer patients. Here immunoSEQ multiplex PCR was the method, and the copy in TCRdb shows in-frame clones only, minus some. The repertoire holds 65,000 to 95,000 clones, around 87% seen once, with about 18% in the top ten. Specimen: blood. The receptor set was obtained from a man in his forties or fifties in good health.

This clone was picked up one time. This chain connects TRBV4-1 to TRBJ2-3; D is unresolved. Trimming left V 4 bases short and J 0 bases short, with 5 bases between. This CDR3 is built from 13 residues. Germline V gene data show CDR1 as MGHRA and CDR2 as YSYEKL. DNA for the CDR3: TGCGCCAGCAGCCGTACTAGCACAGATACGCAGTATTTT. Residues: CASSRTSTDTQYF.

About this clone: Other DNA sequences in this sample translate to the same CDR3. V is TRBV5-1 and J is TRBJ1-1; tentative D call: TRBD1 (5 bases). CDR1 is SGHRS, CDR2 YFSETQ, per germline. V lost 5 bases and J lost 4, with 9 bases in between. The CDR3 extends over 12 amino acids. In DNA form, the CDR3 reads TGCGCCAGCAGTTTTGGGGGCACTGAAGCTTTCTTT. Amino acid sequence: CASSFGGTEAFF.

CDR3 protein: CATSDLEGYTF. DNA of the CDR3: TGTGCCACCAGTGACCTGGAAGGCTACACCTTC. The chain recombines TRBV24-1 with TRBJ1-2; D ambiguous. The germline V gene encodes CDR1 KGHDR and CDR2 SFDVKD. The length of the CDR3 is 11 residues. V lost 4 bases and J lost 8, with 7 bases in between.

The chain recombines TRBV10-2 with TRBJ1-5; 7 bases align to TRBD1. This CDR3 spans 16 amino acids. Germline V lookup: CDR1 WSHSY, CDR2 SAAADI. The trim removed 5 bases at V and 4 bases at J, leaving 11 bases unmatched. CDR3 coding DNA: TGCGCCAGCAGTCAAAGACAGGGCACTTTTAATCAGCCCCAGCATTTT. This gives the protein CASSQRQGTFNQPQHF.

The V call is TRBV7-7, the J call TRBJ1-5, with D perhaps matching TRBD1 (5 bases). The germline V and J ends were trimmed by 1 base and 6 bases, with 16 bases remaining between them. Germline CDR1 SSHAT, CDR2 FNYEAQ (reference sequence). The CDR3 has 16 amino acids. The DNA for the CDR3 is TGTGCCAGCAGCTTAGAGATGACAGTAGCGAGTCAGCCCCAGCATTTT. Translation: CASSLEMTVASQPQHF.

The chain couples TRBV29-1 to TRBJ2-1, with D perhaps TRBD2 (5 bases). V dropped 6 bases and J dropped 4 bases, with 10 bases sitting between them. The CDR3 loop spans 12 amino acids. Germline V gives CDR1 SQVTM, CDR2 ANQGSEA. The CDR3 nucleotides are TGCAGCGTGACACGGACTTACAATGAGCAGTTCTTC. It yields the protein CSVTRTYNEQFF.

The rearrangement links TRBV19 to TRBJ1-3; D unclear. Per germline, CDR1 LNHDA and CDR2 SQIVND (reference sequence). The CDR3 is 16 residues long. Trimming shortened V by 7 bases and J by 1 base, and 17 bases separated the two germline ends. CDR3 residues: CASKLSGRVSGNTIYF. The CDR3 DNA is TGTGCCAGTAAGCTATCGGGGAGGGTATCTGGAAACACCATATATTTT.

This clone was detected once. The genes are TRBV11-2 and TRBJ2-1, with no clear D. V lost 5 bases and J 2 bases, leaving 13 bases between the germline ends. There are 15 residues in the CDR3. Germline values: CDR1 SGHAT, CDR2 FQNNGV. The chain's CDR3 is CASSNGPLAYNEQFF. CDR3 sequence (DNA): TGTGCCAGCAGCAATGGGCCCCTAGCCTACAATGAGCAGTTCTTC.

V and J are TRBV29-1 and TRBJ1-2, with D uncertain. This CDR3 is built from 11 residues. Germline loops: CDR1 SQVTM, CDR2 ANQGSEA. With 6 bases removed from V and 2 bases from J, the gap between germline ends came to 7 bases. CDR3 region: CSVAWNYGYTF. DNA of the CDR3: TGCAGCGTCGCGTGGAACTATGGCTACACCTTC.

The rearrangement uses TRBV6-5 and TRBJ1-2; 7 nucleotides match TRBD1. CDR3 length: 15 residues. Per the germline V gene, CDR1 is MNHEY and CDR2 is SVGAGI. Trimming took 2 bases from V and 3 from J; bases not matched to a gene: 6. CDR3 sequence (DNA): TGTGCCAGCAGTTACGGGACAGCCCCGCACTATGGCTACACCTTC. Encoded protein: CASSYGTAPHYGYTF.

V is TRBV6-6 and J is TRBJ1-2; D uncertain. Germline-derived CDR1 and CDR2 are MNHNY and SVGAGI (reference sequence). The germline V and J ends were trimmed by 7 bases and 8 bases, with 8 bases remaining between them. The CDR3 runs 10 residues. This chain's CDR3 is CASNLGGYTF. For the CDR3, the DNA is TGTGCCAGCAACCTCGGAGGCTACACCTTC.

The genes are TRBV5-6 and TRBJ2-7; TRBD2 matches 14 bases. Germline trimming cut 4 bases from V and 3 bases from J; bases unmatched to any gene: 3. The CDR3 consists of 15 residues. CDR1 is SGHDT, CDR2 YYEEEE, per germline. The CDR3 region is CASSAGLAGGYEQYF. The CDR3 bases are TGTGCCAGCAGCGCCGGACTAGCGGGAGGCTACGAGCAGTACTTC.

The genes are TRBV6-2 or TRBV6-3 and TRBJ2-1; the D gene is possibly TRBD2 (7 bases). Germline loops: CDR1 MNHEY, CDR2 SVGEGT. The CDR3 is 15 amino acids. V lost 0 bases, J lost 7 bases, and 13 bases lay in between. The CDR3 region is CASSYSGGRRNEQFF. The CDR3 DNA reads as TGTGCCAGCAGTTACTCGGGGGGGCGCAGAAATGAGCAGTTCTTC.

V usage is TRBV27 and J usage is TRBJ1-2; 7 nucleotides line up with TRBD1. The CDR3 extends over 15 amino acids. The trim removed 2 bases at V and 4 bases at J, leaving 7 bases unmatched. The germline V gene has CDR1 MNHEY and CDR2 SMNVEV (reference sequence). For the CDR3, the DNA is TGTGCCAGCAGTTTAACCGGGACAGTAGGCTATGGCTACACCTTC. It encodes CASSLTGTVGYGYTF.

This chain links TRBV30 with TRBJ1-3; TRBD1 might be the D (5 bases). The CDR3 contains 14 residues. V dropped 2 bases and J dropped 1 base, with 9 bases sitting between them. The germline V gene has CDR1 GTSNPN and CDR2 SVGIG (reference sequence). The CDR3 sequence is CAWSPGGSGNTIYF. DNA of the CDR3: TGTGCCTGGAGTCCCGGGGGATCTGGAAACACCATATATTTT.

The CDR3 reads CAWERDRGEEQFF. The DNA of the CDR3 is TGTGCCTGGGAAAGGGACCGAGGAGAGGAGCAGTTCTTC. The chain combines TRBV30 with TRBJ2-1, with D perhaps assigned TRBD1 or TRBD2 (5 bases each). The CDR3 has 13 residues. V was shortened by 5 bases and J by 10 bases, with 18 bases between the two germline ends. Germline lookup yields CDR1 GTSNPN and CDR2 SVGIG (reference sequence). The complete variable domain, with remaining parts taken from reference TRBV30 and TRBJ2-1, reads SQTIHQWPATLVQPVGSPLSLECTVEGTSNPNLYWYRQAAGRGLQLLFYSVGIGQISSEVPQNLSASRPQDRQFILSSKKLLLSDSGFYLCAWERDRGEEQFFGPGTRLTVL.

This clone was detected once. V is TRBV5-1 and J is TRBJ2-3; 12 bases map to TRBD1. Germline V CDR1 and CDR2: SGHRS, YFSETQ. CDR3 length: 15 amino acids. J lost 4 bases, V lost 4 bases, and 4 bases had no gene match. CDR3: CASSPGTGGADTQYF. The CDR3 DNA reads TGCGCCAGCAGCCCCGGGACAGGGGGCGCAGATACGCAGTATTTT.

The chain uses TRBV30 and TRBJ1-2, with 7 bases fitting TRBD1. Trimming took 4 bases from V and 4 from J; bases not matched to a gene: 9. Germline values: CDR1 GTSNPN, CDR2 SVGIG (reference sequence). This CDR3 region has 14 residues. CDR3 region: CAWTPGGTAYGYTF. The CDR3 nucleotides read TGTGCCTGGACACCAGGGGGAACTGCCTATGGCTACACCTTC.

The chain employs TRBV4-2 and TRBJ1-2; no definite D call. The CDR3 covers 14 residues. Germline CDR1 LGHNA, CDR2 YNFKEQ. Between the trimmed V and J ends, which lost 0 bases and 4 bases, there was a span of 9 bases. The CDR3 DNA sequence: TGTGCCAGCAGCCAAGAAATGACACCCTATGGCTACACCTTC. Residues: CASSQEMTPYGYTF.

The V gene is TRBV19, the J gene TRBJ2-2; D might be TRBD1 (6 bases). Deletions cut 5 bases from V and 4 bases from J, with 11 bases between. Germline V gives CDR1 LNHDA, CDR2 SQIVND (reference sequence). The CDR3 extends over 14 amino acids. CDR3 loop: CASSDRSITGELFF. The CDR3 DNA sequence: TGTGCCAGTAGTGACAGGAGTATCACCGGGGAGCTGTTTTTT.

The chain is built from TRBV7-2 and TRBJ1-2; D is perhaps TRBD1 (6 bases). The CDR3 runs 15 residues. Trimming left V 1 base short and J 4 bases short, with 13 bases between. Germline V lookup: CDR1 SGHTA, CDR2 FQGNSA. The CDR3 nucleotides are TGTGCCAGCAGCTTAGGATGGGGGGCTTTCTATGGCTACACCTTC. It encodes CASSLGWGAFYGYTF.

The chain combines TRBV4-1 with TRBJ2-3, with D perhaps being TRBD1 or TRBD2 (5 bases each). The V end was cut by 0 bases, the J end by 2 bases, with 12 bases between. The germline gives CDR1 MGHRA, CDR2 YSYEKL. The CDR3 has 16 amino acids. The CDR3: CASSQERGVPTDTQYF. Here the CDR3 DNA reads TGCGCCAGCAGCCAAGAAAGAGGGGTCCCCACAGATACGCAGTATTTT.

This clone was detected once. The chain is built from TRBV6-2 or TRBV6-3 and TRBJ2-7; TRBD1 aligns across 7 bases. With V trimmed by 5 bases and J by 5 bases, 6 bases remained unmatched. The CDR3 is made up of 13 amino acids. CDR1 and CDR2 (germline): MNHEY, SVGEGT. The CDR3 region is CASSRGTGDEQYV. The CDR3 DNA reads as TGTGCCAGCAGTAGGGGTACAGGGGACGAGCAGTACGTC.

The CDR3 DNA reads as TGTGCCAGCAGTTTAGACGGCAGGCCGACTGGAAACACCATATATTTT. As protein: CASSLDGRPTGNTIYF. The chain combines TRBV28 with TRBJ1-3; no clear D gene. The V gene lost 2 bases and the J gene lost 2 bases, with 13 bases spanning the gap. This CDR3 has 16 amino acids. Germline values: CDR1 MDHEN, CDR2 SYDVKM.